This entry lists 10 T cell receptor beta chains sequenced from one sample in a study of blood T cell repertoires in COVID-19. This table comes from immunoSEQ multiplex PCR, and its TCRdb copy is limited to in-frame clones, with some not included. The sample lists around 110,000 clones, 80% to 85% seen once, with 4% to 5.5% in the top ten. Sequenced input: peripheral blood. The receptors were sampled from a man aged 65 to 79 with acute or convalescent COVID-19.

The gene calls are TRBV10-3 and TRBJ2-3; 8 nucleotides agree with TRBD2. Germline CDR1 is ENHRY and CDR2 is SYGVKD. CDR3 length: 15 residues. With 3 bases clipped from V and 4 bases from J, the junction kept 6 bases outside the gene matches. The CDR3 coding sequence is TGTGCCATCAGTGACTCGGGGGGGCTCCCAGATACGCAGTATTTT. This sequence encodes CAISDSGGLPDTQYF.

This clone was observed a few times. V and J are TRBV27 and TRBJ2-7; 7 bases are shared with TRBD1. The CDR3 length is 16 residues. Losses at the gene ends were 2 bases for V and 4 bases for J; bases not matched to a gene: 11. Germline V CDR1 and CDR2: MNHEY, SMNVEV (reference sequence). This CDR3 is CASSLGPGQTLYEQYF. The CDR3 coding sequence is TGTGCCAGCAGTTTAGGACCGGGACAGACGTTATACGAGCAGTACTTC.

The genes are TRBV19 and TRBJ1-2, with D uncertain. This CDR3 comprises 14 residues. Trimming shortened V by 5 bases and J by 0 bases, and 10 bases separated the two germline ends. The germline V gene has CDR1 LNHDA and CDR2 SQIVND (reference sequence). The CDR3 loop is CASSFLGTNYGYTF. The CDR3 region has the DNA TGTGCCAGTAGTTTCCTCGGGACTAACTATGGCTACACCTTC.

The rearrangement joins TRBV11-2 to TRBJ2-2; unclear D gene. The CDR3 extends over 13 amino acids. V was shortened by 5 bases and J by 5 bases, with 9 bases between the two germline ends. Per germline, CDR1 SGHAT and CDR2 FQNNGV. The CDR3 is CASSIPRTGELFF. CDR3 nucleotide sequence: TGTGCCAGCAGCATACCCCGGACCGGGGAGCTGTTTTTT.

This chain joins TRBV6-5 and TRBJ1-5; the match to TRBD1 covers 7 bases. V trimming: 4 bases; J trimming: 6 bases; junction bases outside the gene matches: 12. This CDR3 contains 16 residues. Germline CDR1 MNHEY, CDR2 SVGAGI. CDR3 coding DNA: TGTGCCAGCAGTTTTCCCAACCGACAGGGACCTCAGCCCCAGCATTTT. Translated, it gives CASSFPNRQGPQPQHF.

V gene TRBV29-1 combines with J gene TRBJ1-1; D remains unclear. V was trimmed by 4 bases and J by 1 base, leaving 13 bases between them. In germline, CDR1 is SQVTM, CDR2 ANQGSEA. The CDR3 runs to 14 residues. CDR3 sequence reads: CSVVRGNQNTEAFF. In DNA form, the CDR3 reads TGCAGCGTTGTCCGGGGAAACCAGAACACTGAAGCTTTCTTT.

In this sample, this clone turned up once. The J gene is TRBJ2-7, the V gene TRBV6-1, with 7 positions matching TRBD1. The CDR3 extends over 14 amino acids. Looked up from germline, CDR1 is MNHNS and CDR2 is SASEGT. With V trimmed by 3 bases and J by 0 bases, 2 bases remained unmatched. The DNA for the CDR3 is TGTGCCAGCAGTGAGACAGGGAGCTCCTACGAGCAGTACTTC. Protein product: CASSETGSSYEQYF.

V and J are TRBV7-9 and TRBJ2-5; TRBD1 aligns across 8 bases. J lost 0 bases, V lost 6 bases, and 6 bases had no gene match. In germline, CDR1 is SEHNR, CDR2 FQNEAQ (reference sequence). The length of the CDR3 is 15 residues. For the CDR3, the DNA is TGTGCCAGCAGTCCGACAGGGGCGTACCAAGAGACCCAGTACTTC. This encodes CASSPTGAYQETQYF.

The V gene is TRBV18, the J gene TRBJ1-5; D is possibly TRBD1 (5 bases). This CDR3 is built from 14 residues. The V and J ends lost 2 bases and 2 bases respectively, with 7 bases between them. CDR1 is KGHSH, CDR2 LQKENI, per germline. In DNA form, the CDR3 reads TGTGCCAGCTCACCAGGGGCGGGCAATCAGCCCCAGCATTTT. It translates to CASSPGAGNQPQHF.

This chain connects TRBV18 to TRBJ1-2; 8 bases fit TRBD1. From germline, CDR1 is KGHSH and CDR2 LQKENI. J was trimmed by 2 bases and V by 4 bases; bases with no gene match: 6. The CDR3 has 15 residues. The CDR3 sequence is CASSLSRQGNYGYTF. CDR3 nucleotide sequence: TGTGCCAGCTCACTTTCGAGACAGGGGAACTATGGCTACACCTTC.